These 29 T cell receptor beta chains originate from one sample sequenced in a study of shared clonotypes between healthy human individuals. Produced via immunoSEQ multiplex PCR; TCRdb's table is partial and in-frame only. The repertoire has 900,000 to 1,200,000 clones, about 84% of them found once; the top ten carry 0.55% to 0.7%. Sequencing was done on a sample of memory CD4+ T cells from PBMCs. Subset in this sample: CD45RA-negative fraction. These TCRs come from a young man in good health. Some clones in this sample may be carry-over from other donors' samples.

V is TRBV7-2 and J is TRBJ2-3; D ambiguous. V was clipped by 4 bases and J by 2 bases, with 10 bases between them. Germline V lookup: CDR1 SGHTA, CDR2 FQGNSA. The CDR3 consists of 14 residues. The DNA of the CDR3 is TGTGCCAGCAGCTATGATTATAACACAGATACGCAGTATTTT. Its protein product is CASSYDYNTDTQYF. The full variable domain, its missing parts supplied by reference TRBV7-2 and TRBJ2-3, is GAGVSQSPSNKVTEKGKDVELRCDPISGHTALYWYRQSLGQGLEFLIYFQGNSAPDKSGLPSDRFSAERTGGSVSTLTIQRTQQEDSAVYLCASSYDYNTDTQYFGPGTRLTVL.

The chain combines TRBV2 with TRBJ2-1; D is unresolved. The CDR3 has 12 residues. The V end was cut by 1 base, the J end by 8 bases, with 6 bases between. Germline V gives CDR1 SNHLY, CDR2 FYNNEI. CDR3 region: CASSEGAHEQFF. CDR3 bases: TGTGCCAGCAGTGAAGGCGCCCATGAGCAGTTCTTC.

This chain connects TRBV28 to TRBJ2-1; 10 nucleotides agree with TRBD2. Looked up from germline, CDR1 is MDHEN and CDR2 is SYDVKM. The trim removed 2 bases at V and 5 bases at J, leaving 0 bases unmatched. The CDR3 is 14 residues long. CDR3 nucleotide sequence: TGTGCCAGCAGTTTAACTAGCGGGAACAATGAGCAGTTCTTC. Its protein product is CASSLTSGNNEQFF.

Concerning this clone: This sample includes further DNA sequences coding for the same CDR3. The chain has TRBV20-1 and TRBJ2-5, with D possibly being TRBD1 (6 bases). V was clipped by 3 bases and J by 7 bases, with 9 bases between them. The CDR3 loop spans 11 amino acids. From germline, CDR1 is DFQATT and CDR2 SNEGSKA (reference sequence). CDR3 bases: TGCAGTGCTAGGCAAGGGGGGACCCAGTACTTC. Translated, it gives CSARQGGTQYF.

This clone showed up just a few times. This chain joins TRBV7-2 and TRBJ2-1; 8 bases align to TRBD2. The CDR3 has 13 residues. Germline loops: CDR1 SGHTA, CDR2 FQGNSA. Trimming at V came to 5 bases and at J to 14 bases, leaving 11 bases not matched to a gene. The CDR3 DNA is TGTGCCAGCAGCGAAGGGTACGCCGGGAGGGAGTTCTTC. This gives the protein CASSEGYAGREFF.

The chain carries TRBV9 and TRBJ2-3, with 8 nucleotides matching TRBD2. The germline V gene encodes CDR1 SGDLS and CDR2 YYNGEE. V shed 3 bases and J 0 bases; nucleotides not matched to a gene: 9. The CDR3 totals 17 residues. CDR3 DNA: TGTGCCAGCAGCGCCGCCCGGGGGGGCCTCAGCACAGATACGCAGTATTTT. Translation: CASSAARGGLSTDTQYF.

This clone was counted once. The chain combines TRBV10-3 with TRBJ2-1, with a tentative D call TRBD1 (6 bases). Germline assignment: CDR1 ENHRY and CDR2 SYGVKD. V lost 8 bases, J lost 7 bases, and 15 bases lay in between. This CDR3 is built from 13 residues. CDR3 coding DNA: TGTGCCATCGACCAGGGGCCGGGAAATGAGCAGTTCTTC. Protein product: CAIDQGPGNEQFF.

Only one count was recorded for this clone. One base away lies a much larger clone, so this may be a sequencing read error. This chain connects TRBV7-8 to TRBJ1-1; maybe TRBD1 (5 bases). The CDR3 is 14 amino acids. The V end was cut by 1 base, the J end by 1 base, with 7 bases between. Per germline, CDR1 SGHVS and CDR2 FQNEAQ. The CDR3 sequence: CASSLGGPNTEAFF. CDR3 coding DNA: TGTGCCAGCAGCTTAGGGGGCCCGAACACTGAAGCTTTCTTT.

At least ten counts were recorded for this clone. The V gene is TRBV5-1, the J gene TRBJ1-6, with D maybe TRBD1 (5 bases). Germline-derived CDR1 and CDR2 are SGHRS and YFSETQ. The V and J ends lost 2 bases and 7 bases respectively, with 16 bases between them. This CDR3 comprises 16 residues. In DNA form, the CDR3 reads TGCGCCAGCAGCTTAGGGGCCGCCCGAGAAAATTCACCCCTCCACTTT. Encoded protein: CASSLGAARENSPLHF.

This rearrangement joins TRBV30 to TRBJ2-7, with D perhaps TRBD2 (7 bases). Germline V gives CDR1 GTSNPN, CDR2 SVGIG (reference sequence). V was cut by 4 bases and J by 6 bases, with 16 bases left in between. The CDR3 consists of 13 residues. CDR3 sequence: CAWNERGAGEQYF. As DNA, the CDR3 is TGTGCCTGGAACGAACGGGGGGCGGGCGAGCAGTACTTC.

This clone was detected a few times. The chain is built from TRBV2 and TRBJ2-7; no clear D. This CDR3 has 13 residues. Germline values: CDR1 SNHLY, CDR2 FYNNEI. Trimming shortened V by 2 bases and J by 3 bases, and 8 bases separated the two germline ends. CDR3 nucleotide sequence: TGTGCCAGCAGTGAAATGGGCATCTACGAGCAGTACTTC. It encodes CASSEMGIYEQYF.

The V call is TRBV5-4, the J call TRBJ2-7; 12 nucleotides line up with TRBD2. The germline CDR1 and CDR2 sequences are SGHNT and YYREEE (reference sequence). With V trimmed by 4 bases and J by 6 bases, 8 bases remained unmatched. This CDR3 has 15 residues. This CDR3 reads CASSLRTSGVPEQYF. CDR3 nucleotide sequence: TGTGCCAGCAGCCTGAGGACTAGCGGGGTCCCCGAGCAGTACTTC.

V usage is TRBV6-4 and J usage is TRBJ2-1; 14 bases match TRBD2. The ends lost 6 bases at V and 7 bases at J; junction bases unmatched: 8. Germline values: CDR1 MRHNA, CDR2 SNTAGT. The CDR3 is 16 amino acids. DNA of the CDR3: TGTGCCAGCAGCGCCACCGGGACTAGCGGGAGTAATGAGCAGTTCTTC. It is translated as CASSATGTSGSNEQFF.

The V gene is TRBV18, the J gene TRBJ2-1; D ambiguous. Deletions cut 5 bases from V and 8 bases from J, with 10 bases between. Germline CDR1 reads KGHSH; CDR2 reads LQKENI. The CDR3 totals 12 residues. The CDR3 loop is CASSSSVDEQFF. In nucleotides, the CDR3 is TGTGCCAGCTCATCAAGCGTCGATGAGCAGTTCTTC.

The chain employs TRBV5-1 and TRBJ2-5, with 7 bases matching TRBD1. Germline CDR1 reads SGHRS; CDR2 reads YFSETQ. The CDR3 has 13 amino acids. V dropped 7 bases and J dropped 5; count of bases not matched to a gene: 8. The CDR3 DNA reads TGCGCCAGCGATTCGGGACAGAGGGAGACCCAGTACTTC. It yields the protein CASDSGQRETQYF.

The chain joins TRBV6-5 to TRBJ1-4; 9 bases agree with TRBD1. Germline trimming cut 4 bases from V and 7 bases from J; bases unmatched to any gene: 4. CDR3 length: 14 residues. CDR1 is MNHEY and CDR2 is SVGAGI in the germline V gene. CDR3: CASSWGQGPEKLFF. CDR3 sequence (DNA): TGTGCCAGCAGTTGGGGACAGGGCCCTGAAAAACTGTTTTTT.

The chain joins TRBV29-1 to TRBJ1-1; D is ambiguous. With 4 bases removed from V and 1 base from J, the gap between germline ends came to 4 bases. Germline CDR1 SQVTM, CDR2 ANQGSEA. The CDR3 has 11 amino acids. The CDR3 DNA sequence: TGCAGCGTTGTTGAGAACACTGAAGCTTTCTTT. Residues: CSVVENTEAFF.

This chain links TRBV27 with TRBJ2-1, with D possibly TRBD2 on 5 matching bases. The V end was cut by 9 bases, the J end by 6 bases, with 12 bases between. Germline V gives CDR1 MNHEY, CDR2 SMNVEV (reference sequence). The CDR3 totals 12 residues. The DNA for the CDR3 is TGTGCCAGTCCGGAGGATTTCAATGAGCAGTTCTTC. Its protein product is CASPEDFNEQFF.

A few counts support this clone. CDR3 nucleotides: TGCAGCGTTGTTCGTGGGAGTGATTCCTACGAGCAGTACTTC. Amino acids: CSVVRGSDSYEQYF. This chain uses TRBV29-1 with TRBJ2-7; TRBD2 might be the D (5 bases). The CDR3 sequence is 14 residues long. Germline-derived CDR1 and CDR2 are SQVTM and ANQGSEA. Trimming took off 4 bases at V and 1 base at J, with 14 bases between the two ends.

This rearrangement joins TRBV7-2 to TRBJ1-2; D not certain. V dropped 6 bases and J dropped 4 bases, with 12 bases sitting between them. CDR3 length: 13 residues. The germline V gene has CDR1 SGHTA and CDR2 FQGNSA. The CDR3 DNA reads TGTGCCAGCAGGTCAACACGGATCTATGGCTACACCTTC. Translated: CASRSTRIYGYTF.

The V call is TRBV6-1, the J call TRBJ2-2; D unresolved. In germline, CDR1 is MNHNS, CDR2 SASEGT. V lost 3 bases, J lost 1 base, and 12 bases lay in between. The CDR3 spans 16 residues. CDR3 sequence reads: CASSDLLVGNTGELFF. The CDR3 nucleotides read TGTGCCAGCAGTGATTTGTTGGTTGGGAACACCGGGGAGCTGTTTTTT.

The chain employs TRBV7-3 and TRBJ2-7, with D unclear. Deletions cut 5 bases from V and 3 bases from J, with 14 bases between. This CDR3 is 14 amino acids long. Germline CDR1 reads SGHTA; CDR2 reads FQGTGA. Here the CDR3 reads CASSPGARHYEQYF. The CDR3, as DNA: TGTGCCAGCAGCCCGGGCGCGCGCCACTACGAGCAGTACTTC.

The V call is TRBV28, the J call TRBJ2-2; no reliable D call. The ends were cut back, 3 bases at V and 4 bases at J, with 12 bases in the middle. Germline V gene data show CDR1 as MDHEN and CDR2 as SYDVKM. The CDR3 consists of 15 residues. The CDR3 DNA reads as TGTGCCAGCAGTTTCGCCGGGCTGAGCACCGGGGAGCTGTTTTTT. It codes for CASSFAGLSTGELFF.

The chain couples TRBV7-2 to TRBJ2-3; D is possibly TRBD2 (5 bases). V was cut by 1 base and J by 1 base, with 9 bases left in between. This CDR3 spans 15 amino acids. The germline V gene has CDR1 SGHTA and CDR2 FQGNSA. The CDR3 sequence is CASSLDNGGTDTQYF. The CDR3 DNA is TGTGCCAGCAGCTTAGATAACGGGGGCACAGATACGCAGTATTTT.

The V gene is TRBV15, the J gene TRBJ1-3, with D hard to call. V lost 3 bases, J lost 2 bases, and 14 bases lay in between. CDR3 length: 16 amino acids. Germline CDR1 reads LNHNV; CDR2 reads YYDKDF (reference sequence). In nucleotides, the CDR3 is TGTGCCACCAGCAGGGCTGGGGTATCGGCTGGAAACACCATATATTTT. Translation: CATSRAGVSAGNTIYF. Full variable domain (rest looked up from reference TRBV15 and TRBJ1-3): DAMVIQNPRYQVTQFGKPVTLSCSQTLNHNVMYWYQQKSSQAPKLLFHYYDKDFNNEADTPDNFQSRRPNTSFCFLDIRSPGLGDTAMYLCATSRAGVSAGNTIYFGEGSWLTVV.

To note about this clone: This may arise from a read error, as a much more abundant clone is one base away. This same CDR3 is encoded by further DNA sequences in the sample. The rearrangement uses TRBV9 and TRBJ2-2; D gene unclear. The CDR3 contains 12 residues. Germline values: CDR1 SGDLS, CDR2 YYNGEE. In DNA form, the CDR3 reads TGCGCCAGCAGCGTGTTGGCCGGGGAGCTGTTTTTT. Protein product: CASSVLAGELFF.

This chain joins TRBV25-1 and TRBJ2-5; the D is unclear. CDR1 and CDR2 (germline): MGHDK, SYGVNS. This CDR3 region has 15 residues. Trimming removed 6 bases from V and 5 bases from J, with 19 bases in between. CDR3 amino acids: CASRDPKGNVETQYF. The CDR3 nucleotides are TGTGCCAGCAGGGACCCCAAAGGGAATGTGGAGACCCAGTACTTC.

This clone was seen just once. The rearrangement uses TRBV11-2 and TRBJ2-7; 7 nucleotides line up with TRBD2. This CDR3 has 15 amino acids. Germline V lookup: CDR1 SGHAT, CDR2 FQNNGV. V was pared by 3 bases and J by 3 bases, with 8 bases of the junction left unmatched. The chain's CDR3 is CASSFTGGYLYEQYF. The CDR3 bases are TGTGCCAGCAGCTTCACGGGAGGCTACCTCTACGAGCAGTACTTC.

DNA of the CDR3: TGTGCCAGCTCACTCCGGGACTGGGGGAGCTCCTACAATGAGCAGTTCTTC. This gives the protein CASSLRDWGSSYNEQFF. The chain carries TRBV18 and TRBJ2-1; D may be TRBD2 (6 bases). Germline CDR1 is KGHSH and CDR2 is LQKENI. V lost 4 bases and J lost 0, with 16 bases in between. The CDR3 runs 17 residues.